This TCR beta chain was sequenced in a study of human T cells and chemical hapten exposure. Study overall: Sensitization employed 2% DPC on approximately 2 cm by approximately 2 cm of upper inner arm skin.

Time point of the sample: patch test 2, 6 weeks after DPC sensitization. Treatment of the sample: therapeutic diphenylcyclopropenone sensitization with weekly scalp DPC. MiXCR, applied by TCRdb to the RACE reads, yields one record per CDR3 protein. The sample comprises approximately 350,000 distinct CDR3 sequences, about 6% of which are singletons, and more than 5.5% rests with the top ten. CDR3 length equals 15 residues. V lost 0 bases, J lost 0 bases, and 3 bases stayed unmatched. Germline V gene data show CDR1 as SGDLS and CDR2 as YYNGEE. This clonotype was picked up many times. The sequence was collected from a woman aged 18-35 years with alopecia areata. Some clones in this sample may be carry-over from other donors' samples. The V and J genes are TRBV9 and TRBJ2-7, with 7 bases lining up with TRBD1. The specimen comprised whole blood, sampled in connection with sensitization to the hapten diphenylcyclopropenone (DPC). The CDR3 region is CASSVVGDSSYEQYF. Here the CDR3 DNA reads TGTGCCAGCAGCGTAGTAGGGGACAGCTCCTACGAGCAGTACTTC.